The T cell receptor (beta chain) under discussion was sequenced for a study of tumor-infiltrating lymphocytes in primary liver carcinoma. Study information: The tumors ranged from roughly 4 to 10 cm across and fell within stage T1-T3 N0M0. Study conclusions and caveats: It was in tumors, not blood, that the top-250-clone fraction was significantly higher (p = 0.039).

Reverse transcription of roughly 480 ng total RNA with a constant-region primer produced TCR beta cDNA. Library construction for TCR beta comprised three nested multiplex PCR rounds performed with slightly modified ARM-PCR. The opening two PCR rounds, 10 cycles each, paired TRBV1-TRBV30 forward primers with a C-beta reverse primer. MiXCR, run by TCRdb on the multiplex PCR reads, gives a single entry per CDR3 protein. The table records approximately 79,000 distinct CDR3 sequences, roughly two thirds of them present only once. For this clonotype: What it binds is unknown.

From unsorted bulk tissue weighing about 17-30 mg, DNA and RNA were co-extracted. Cases comprised patients with primary liver carcinoma who received surgical resection. Looked up from germline, CDR1 is SNHLY and CDR2 is FYNNEI. Trimming cost V 7 bases and J 9 bases; bases outside gene matches: 8. This CDR3 has 15 residues. Sequenced sample: liver tumor tissue from sampling region 4. Subset meaning: tumor region T4, right-lateral pole. The clonotype was recovered from a man in his forties with primary liver carcinoma and hepatitis B virus infection. This chain links TRBV2 with TRBJ2-1; 14 nucleotides line up with TRBD2. The CDR3 is CASTSGLAGDGEQFF. DNA for the CDR3: TGTGCCAGCACCTCGGGACTAGCGGGAGATGGTGAGCAGTTCTTC.